This T cell receptor (beta chain) was documented in a study of early T cells in non-severe SARS-CoV-2 infection. Study overall: The study sequenced bulk RNA from unsorted whole blood, with chains unpaired. Study conclusions and caveats: Private and CD4 specificities were missed by VDJdb matching, which favored anti-spike CD8 responses.

Individual cDNA molecules were tagged with unique molecular identifiers, the study reported. A single record per CDR3 protein comes from TCRdb applying MiXCR to the 5' RACE reads. Counted here are 70,000 to 85,000 distinct CDR3 sequences, 12% occurring once; the ten biggest clones make up 3.9%. This clonotype was counted at least ten times. Its antigen is unknown. CDR3 length equals 14 residues. Germline CDR1 is SQVTM and CDR2 is ANQGSEA. V was trimmed by 3 bases and J by 0 bases, leaving 10 bases between them. The chain employs TRBV29-1 and TRBJ2-3, with D tentatively TRBD2 (5 bases). The receptor was derived from an adult who was a healthcare worker with PCR-confirmed SARS-CoV-2 infection or an uninfected control (not recorded which). The material sequenced was whole blood. CDR3 sequence (DNA): TGCAGCGTTGACAGCAGCGGTAGCACAGATACGCAGTATTTT. This gives the protein CSVDSSGSTDTQYF.